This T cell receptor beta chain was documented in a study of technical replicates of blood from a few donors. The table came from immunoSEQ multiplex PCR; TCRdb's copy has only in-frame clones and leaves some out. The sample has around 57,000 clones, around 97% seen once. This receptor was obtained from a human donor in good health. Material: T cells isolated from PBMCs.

The CDR3 is CASSPRGDTQYF. CDR3 in DNA: TGTGCCAGCAGCCCCCGGGGGGATACGCAGTATTTT. The V and J genes are TRBV13 and TRBJ2-3; TRBD2 might be the D (6 bases). Trimming took 5 bases from V and 6 from J, leaving 9 bases between them. This CDR3 spans 12 amino acids. Germline V gives CDR1 PRHDT, CDR2 FYEKMQ (reference sequence).